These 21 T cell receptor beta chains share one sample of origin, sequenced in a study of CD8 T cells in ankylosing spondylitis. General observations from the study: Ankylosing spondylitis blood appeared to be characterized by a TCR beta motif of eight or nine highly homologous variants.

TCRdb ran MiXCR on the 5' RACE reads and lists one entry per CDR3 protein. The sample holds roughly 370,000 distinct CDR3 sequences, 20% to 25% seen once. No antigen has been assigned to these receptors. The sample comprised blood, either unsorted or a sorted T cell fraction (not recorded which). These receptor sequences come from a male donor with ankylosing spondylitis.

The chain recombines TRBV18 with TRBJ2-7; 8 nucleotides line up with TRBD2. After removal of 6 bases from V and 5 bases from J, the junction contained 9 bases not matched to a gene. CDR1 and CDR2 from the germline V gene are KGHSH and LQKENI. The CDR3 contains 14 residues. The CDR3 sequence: CASSPGGVPDEQYF. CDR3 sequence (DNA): TGTGCCAGCTCCCCGGGGGGGGTTCCCGACGAGCAGTACTTC.

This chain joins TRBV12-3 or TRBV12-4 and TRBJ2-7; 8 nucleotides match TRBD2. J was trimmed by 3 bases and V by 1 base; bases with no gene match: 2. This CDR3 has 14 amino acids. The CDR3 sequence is CASSLDSGIYEQYF. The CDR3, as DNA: TGTGCCAGCAGTTTAGATAGCGGGATCTACGAGCAGTACTTC.

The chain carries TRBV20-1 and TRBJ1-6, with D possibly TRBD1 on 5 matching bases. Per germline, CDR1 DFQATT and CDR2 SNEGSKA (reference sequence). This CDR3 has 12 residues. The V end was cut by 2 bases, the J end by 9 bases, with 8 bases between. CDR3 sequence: CSARSGASPLHF. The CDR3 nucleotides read TGCAGTGCTAGATCTGGGGCTTCACCCCTCCACTTT.

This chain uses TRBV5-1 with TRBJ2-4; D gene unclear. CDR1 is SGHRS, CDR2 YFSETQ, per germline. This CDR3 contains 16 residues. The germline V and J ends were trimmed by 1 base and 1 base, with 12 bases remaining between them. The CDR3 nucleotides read TGCGCCAGCAGCTTGAGTGCGTCTGAGGCCAAAAACATTCAGTACTTC. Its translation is CASSLSASEAKNIQYF.

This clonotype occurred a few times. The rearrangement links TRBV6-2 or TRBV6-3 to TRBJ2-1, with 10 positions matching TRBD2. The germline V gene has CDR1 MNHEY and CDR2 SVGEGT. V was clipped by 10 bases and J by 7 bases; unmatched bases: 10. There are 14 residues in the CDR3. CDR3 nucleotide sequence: TGTGCCACCGTAGCGGGAGGAAGGGTGAATGAGCAGTTCTTC. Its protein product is CATVAGGRVNEQFF.

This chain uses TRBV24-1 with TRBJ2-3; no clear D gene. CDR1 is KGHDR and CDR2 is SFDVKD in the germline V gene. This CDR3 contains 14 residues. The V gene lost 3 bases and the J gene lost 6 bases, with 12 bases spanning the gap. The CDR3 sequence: CATSDPLIPDTQYF. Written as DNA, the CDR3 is TGTGCCACCAGTGATCCACTAATACCCGATACGCAGTATTTT.

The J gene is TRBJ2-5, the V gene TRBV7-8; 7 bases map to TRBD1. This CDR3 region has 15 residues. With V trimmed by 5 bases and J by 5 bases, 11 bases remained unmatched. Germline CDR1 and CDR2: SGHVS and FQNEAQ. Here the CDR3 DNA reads TGTGCCAGCAGCACCCTACAGGGGCGGTGGGAGACCCAGTACTTC. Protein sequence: CASSTLQGRWETQYF.

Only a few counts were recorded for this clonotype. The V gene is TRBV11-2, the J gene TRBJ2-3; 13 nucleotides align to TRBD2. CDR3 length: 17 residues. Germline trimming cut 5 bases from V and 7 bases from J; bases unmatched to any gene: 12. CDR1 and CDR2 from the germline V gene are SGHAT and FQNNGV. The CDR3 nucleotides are TGTGCCAGCAGCCCGGAGCCTCCGGGACTAGCGGGACATACGCAGTATTTT. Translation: CASSPEPPGLAGHTQYF. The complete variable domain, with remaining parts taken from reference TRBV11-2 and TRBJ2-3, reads EAGVAQSPRYKIIEKRQSVAFWCNPISGHATLYWYQQILGQGPKLLIQFQNNGVVDDSQLPKDRFSAERLKGVDSTLKIQPAKLEDSAVYLCASSPEPPGLAGHTQYFGPGTRLTVL.

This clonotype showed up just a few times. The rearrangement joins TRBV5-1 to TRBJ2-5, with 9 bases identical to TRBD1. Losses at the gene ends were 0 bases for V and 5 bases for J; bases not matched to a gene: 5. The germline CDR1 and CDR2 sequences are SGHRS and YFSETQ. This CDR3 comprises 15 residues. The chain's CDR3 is CASSLVGTGPETQYF. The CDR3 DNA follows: TGCGCCAGCAGCTTGGTAGGGACAGGGCCGGAGACCCAGTACTTC.

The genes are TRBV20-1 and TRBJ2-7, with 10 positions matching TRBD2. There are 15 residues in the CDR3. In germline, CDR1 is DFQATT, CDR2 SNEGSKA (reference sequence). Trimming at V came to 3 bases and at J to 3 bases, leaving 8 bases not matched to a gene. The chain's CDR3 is CSASEPASGSYEQYF. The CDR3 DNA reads TGCAGTGCTAGCGAGCCGGCTAGCGGGAGCTACGAGCAGTACTTC.

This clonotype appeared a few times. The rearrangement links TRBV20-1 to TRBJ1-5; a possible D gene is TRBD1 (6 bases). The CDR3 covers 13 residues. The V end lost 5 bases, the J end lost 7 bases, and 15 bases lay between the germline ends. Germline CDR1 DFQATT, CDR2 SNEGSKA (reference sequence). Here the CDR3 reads CSAGGGGHQPQHF. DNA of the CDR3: TGCAGTGCTGGAGGGGGGGGGCACCAGCCCCAGCATTTT.

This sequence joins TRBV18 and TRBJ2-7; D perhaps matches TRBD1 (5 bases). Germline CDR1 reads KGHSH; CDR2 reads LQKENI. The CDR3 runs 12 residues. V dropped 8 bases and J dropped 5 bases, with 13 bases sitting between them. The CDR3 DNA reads TGTGCCAGCAGGGCGACAGTCCACGAGCAGTACTTC. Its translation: CASRATVHEQYF.

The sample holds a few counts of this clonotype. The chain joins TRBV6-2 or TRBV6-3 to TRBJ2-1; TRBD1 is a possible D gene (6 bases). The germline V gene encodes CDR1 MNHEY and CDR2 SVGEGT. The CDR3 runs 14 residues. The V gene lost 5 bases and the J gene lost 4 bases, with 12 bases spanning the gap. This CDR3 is CASSLGHRYNEQFF. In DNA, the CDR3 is TGTGCCAGCAGTCTGGGACATAGATACAATGAGCAGTTCTTC.

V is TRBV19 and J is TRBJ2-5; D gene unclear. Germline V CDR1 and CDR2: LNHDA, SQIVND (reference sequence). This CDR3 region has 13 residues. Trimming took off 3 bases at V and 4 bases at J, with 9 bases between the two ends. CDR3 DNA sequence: TGTGCCAGTAGTATTTCTGCGGTAGAGACCCAGTACTTC. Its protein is CASSISAVETQYF.

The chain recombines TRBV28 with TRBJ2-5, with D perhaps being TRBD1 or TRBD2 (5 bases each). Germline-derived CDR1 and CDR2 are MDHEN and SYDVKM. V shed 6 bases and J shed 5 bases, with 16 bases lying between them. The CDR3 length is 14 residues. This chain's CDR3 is CASRYSGSGETQYF. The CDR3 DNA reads TGTGCCAGCAGATACTCAGGGTCGGGGGAGACCCAGTACTTC.

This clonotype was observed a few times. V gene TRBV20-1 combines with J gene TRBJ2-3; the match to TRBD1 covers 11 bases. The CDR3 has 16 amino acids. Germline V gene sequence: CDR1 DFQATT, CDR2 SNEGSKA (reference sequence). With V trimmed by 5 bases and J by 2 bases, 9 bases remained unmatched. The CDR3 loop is CSARRTGGSYTDTQYF. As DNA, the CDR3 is TGCAGTGCTCGCCGGACAGGGGGCTCCTACACAGATACGCAGTATTTT.

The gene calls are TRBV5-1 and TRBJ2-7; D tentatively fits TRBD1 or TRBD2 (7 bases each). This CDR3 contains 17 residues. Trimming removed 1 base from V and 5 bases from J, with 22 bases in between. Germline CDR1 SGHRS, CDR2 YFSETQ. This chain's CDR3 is CASSLYRSQGGLHEQYF. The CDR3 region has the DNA TGCGCCAGCAGCTTGTATAGGAGCCAGGGGGGGCTTCACGAGCAGTACTTC.

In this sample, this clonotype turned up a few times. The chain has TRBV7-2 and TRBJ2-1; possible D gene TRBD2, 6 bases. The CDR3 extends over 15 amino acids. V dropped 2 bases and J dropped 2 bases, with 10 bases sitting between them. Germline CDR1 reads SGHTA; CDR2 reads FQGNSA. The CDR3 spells CASSLFGSTYNEQFF. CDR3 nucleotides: TGTGCCAGCAGCTTATTCGGGAGTACCTACAATGAGCAGTTCTTC.

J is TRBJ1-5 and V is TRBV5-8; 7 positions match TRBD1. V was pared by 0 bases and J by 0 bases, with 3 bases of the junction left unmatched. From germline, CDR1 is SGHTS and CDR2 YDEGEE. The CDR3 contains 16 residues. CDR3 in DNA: TGTGCCAGCAGCTTGGCGACAGGGCATAGCAATCAGCCCCAGCATTTT. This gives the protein CASSLATGHSNQPQHF.

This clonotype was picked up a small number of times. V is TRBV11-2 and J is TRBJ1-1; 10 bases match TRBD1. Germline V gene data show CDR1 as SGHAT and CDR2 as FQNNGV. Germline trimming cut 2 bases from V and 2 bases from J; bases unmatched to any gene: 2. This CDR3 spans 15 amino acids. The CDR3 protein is CASSLRTGGNTEAFF. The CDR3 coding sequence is TGTGCCAGCAGCTTACGGACAGGGGGAAACACTGAAGCTTTCTTT.

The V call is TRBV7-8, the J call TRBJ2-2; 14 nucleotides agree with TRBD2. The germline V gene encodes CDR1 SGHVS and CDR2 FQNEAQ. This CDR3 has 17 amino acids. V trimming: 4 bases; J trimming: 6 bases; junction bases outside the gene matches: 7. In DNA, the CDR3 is TGTGCCAGCAGCTCACTCGGGACTAGCGGGAGTTCCGGGGAGCTGTTTTTT. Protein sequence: CASSSLGTSGSSGELFF.